This entry lists 16 T cell receptor beta chains sequenced from one sample in a study of shared clonotypes between healthy human individuals. Sequenced by immunoSEQ multiplex PCR; TCRdb stores in-frame clones only, minus some. Among 650,000 to 700,000 clones, 80% to 95% were seen once, and the ten largest hold 34%. Sequencing was done on a sample of memory CD8+ T cells from PBMCs. Stated subset: CD45RO+ cells pooled with CCR7-negative TemRA cells. These receptors all come from a man between 18 and 35 years old in good health. Some clones in this sample may be carry-over from other donors' samples.

The chain employs TRBV30 and TRBJ1-5; D gene ambiguous. This CDR3 is built from 11 residues. Trimming pared 2 bases from V and 11 bases from J, leaving 10 bases between. The germline CDR1 and CDR2 sequences are GTSNPN and SVGIG (reference sequence). The CDR3 loop reads CAWSRDGSQHF. CDR3 coding DNA: TGTGCCTGGAGTCGAGACGGGTCCCAGCATTTT.

The chain has TRBV28 and TRBJ2-1; D might be TRBD2 (6 bases). Germline V gives CDR1 MDHEN, CDR2 SYDVKM. Trimming stripped 2 bases from V and 0 bases from J, with 8 bases between. The CDR3 is 15 amino acids. This CDR3 reads CASSLMGGSYNEQFF. The CDR3 DNA sequence: TGTGCCAGCAGTTTAATGGGGGGCTCCTACAATGAGCAGTTCTTC.

The V and J genes are TRBV27 and TRBJ1-2; TRBD1 agrees at 9 bases. The CDR3 consists of 14 residues. From germline, CDR1 is MNHEY and CDR2 SMNVEV (reference sequence). J gave up 6 bases and V 7 bases, and 9 bases lay outside the gene matches. DNA for the CDR3: TGTGCCAGCAAGACACAGGGGGCGCCACATGGCTACACCTTC. This translates into CASKTQGAPHGYTF.

The V and J genes are TRBV30 and TRBJ1-4, with a possible D match to TRBD1 (5 bases). The V end was cut by 8 bases, the J end by 8 bases, with 15 bases between. Looked up from germline, CDR1 is GTSNPN and CDR2 is SVGIG (reference sequence). This CDR3 has 12 residues. CDR3 region: CAGDLGDEKLFF. CDR3 bases: TGTGCCGGGGACTTAGGGGACGAAAAACTGTTTTTT.

This clone was seen more than once but under ten times. The rearrangement joins TRBV6-5 to TRBJ1-2; D gene uncertain. Germline CDR1 and CDR2: MNHEY and SVGAGI. Trimming removed 7 bases at V and 5 bases at J, with 14 bases between. The CDR3 is made up of 13 amino acids. CDR3 in amino acids: CASTPPDRYGYTF. CDR3 bases: TGTGCCAGCACGCCACCTGACCGGTATGGCTACACCTTC.

J is TRBJ1-5 and V is TRBV28; 11 nucleotides match TRBD1. The CDR3 is made up of 14 amino acids. The J segment lost 9 bases and the V segment lost 6 bases, leaving 7 bases of the junction unmatched. Germline assignment: CDR1 MDHEN and CDR2 SYDVKM. The CDR3 nucleotides are TGTGCCAGCAGCCCGGGACAGGGGGTTTGGCCCCAGCATTTT. Its translation: CASSPGQGVWPQHF.

The rearrangement uses TRBV4-1 and TRBJ2-3, with no clear D. Germline lookup yields CDR1 MGHRA and CDR2 YSYEKL. CDR3 length equals 15 residues. Trimming took 6 bases from V and 5 from J, leaving 18 bases between them. The CDR3 region is CASSPRTGSKDTQYF. The CDR3 DNA reads TGCGCCAGCAGTCCGCGAACCGGGTCCAAAGATACGCAGTATTTT.

The rearrangement uses TRBV7-2 and TRBJ2-1, with 7 bases lining up with TRBD2. V shed 5 bases and J 7 bases; nucleotides not matched to a gene: 8. Germline lookup yields CDR1 SGHTA and CDR2 FQGNSA. This CDR3 has 14 residues. The CDR3 coding sequence is TGTGCCAGCAGCGGGAGGGACCTGGGGAATGAGCAGTTCTTC. Protein: CASSGRDLGNEQFF.

The chain has TRBV30 and TRBJ2-5; 8 bases map to TRBD1. This CDR3 is built from 12 residues. The germline CDR1 and CDR2 sequences are GTSNPN and SVGIG (reference sequence). The junction had 7 bases not matched to a gene; V was cut back by 8 bases and J by 5 bases. The CDR3 nucleotides read TGTGCCCCCGACAGGGGAAGGGAGACCCAGTACTTC. Amino acids: CAPDRGRETQYF.

The chain has TRBV27 and TRBJ2-7; 7 positions agree with TRBD2. CDR1 and CDR2 from the germline V gene are MNHEY and SMNVEV (reference sequence). The trim removed 0 bases at V and 0 bases at J, leaving 5 bases unmatched. This CDR3 is built from 16 residues. CDR3 sequence: CASSLSASGGSYEQYF. The CDR3 DNA sequence: TGTGCCAGCAGTTTATCGGCTAGCGGCGGCTCCTACGAGCAGTACTTC.

The genes are TRBV15 and TRBJ2-1; D is unclear. V lost 5 bases to trimming and J lost 5 bases, with 19 bases between them. Germline CDR1 is LNHNV and CDR2 is YYDKDF (reference sequence). This CDR3 is 16 amino acids long. The CDR3 sequence: CATSPGWGFRHNEQFF. The CDR3, as DNA: TGTGCCACCAGCCCCGGGTGGGGTTTCAGGCACAATGAGCAGTTCTTC.

The rearrangement links TRBV7-9 to TRBJ2-1; TRBD2 matches at 7 bases. Germline V CDR1 and CDR2: SEHNR, FQNEAQ (reference sequence). This CDR3 comprises 15 residues. V lost 3 bases to trimming and J lost 2 bases; unmatched junction nucleotides: 4. CDR3 coding DNA: TGTGCCAGCAGCTTTGCTGCGGGGGCCTACAATGAGCAGTTCTTC. Translated, it gives CASSFAAGAYNEQFF.

The genes are TRBV19 and TRBJ2-7; D possibly corresponds to TRBD1 (5 bases). Germline V gene data show CDR1 as LNHDA and CDR2 as SQIVND (reference sequence). V lost 0 bases to trimming and J lost 6 bases, with 18 bases between them. The CDR3 loop spans 16 amino acids. In DNA, the CDR3 is TGTGCCAGTAGTATAGATCTGTACGAGACAGTTACCGAGCAGTACTTC. It codes for CASSIDLYETVTEQYF. The full variable domain, its missing parts supplied by reference TRBV19 and TRBJ2-7, is DGGITQSPKYLFRKEGQNVTLSCEQNLNHDAMYWYRQDPGQGLRLIYYSQIVNDFQKGDIAEGYSVSREKKESFPLTVTSAQKNPTAFYLCASSIDLYETVTEQYFGPGTRLTVT.

The chain couples TRBV27 to TRBJ2-7; D not resolved. The germline V gene has CDR1 MNHEY and CDR2 SMNVEV (reference sequence). V gave up 6 bases and J gave up 5 bases, with 17 bases separating them. The CDR3 consists of 14 residues. This chain's CDR3 is CASRGYLGLDEQYF. The CDR3 nucleotides are TGTGCCAGCAGGGGGTATCTAGGCCTGGACGAGCAGTACTTC.

The gene calls are TRBV6-1 and TRBJ1-4; TRBD1 matches at 8 bases. Germline V gene lookup returns CDR1 MNHNS and CDR2 SASEGT. The CDR3 is 16 residues long. The junction had 8 bases not matched to a gene; V was cut back by 4 bases and J by 4 bases. CDR3 coding DNA: TGTGCCAGCAGTGGGGATTGGACAGGGCTTAATGAAAAACTGTTTTTT. It encodes CASSGDWTGLNEKLFF.

The rearrangement links TRBV9 to TRBJ2-7; tentatively, D is TRBD1 (5 bases). CDR3 size: 15 residues. Germline assignment: CDR1 SGDLS and CDR2 YYNGEE. V dropped 3 bases and J dropped 2 bases, with 15 bases sitting between them. In nucleotides, the CDR3 is TGTGCCAGCAGCGAGTGGGGCGGAAGCCCCTACGAGCAGTACTTC. Translation: CASSEWGGSPYEQYF.